One and the same sample provided the 16 T cell receptor beta chains below, sequenced in a study of neoadjuvant anti-PD-1 for oral cavity cancer. Assay: immunoSEQ multiplex PCR; the TCRdb copy retains only in-frame clones and omits some. This repertoire shows more than 13,000 clones, around 70% found once; its top ten account for 2.8%. Time point noted: after neoadjuvant nivolumab, at surgical resection. Sequencing was performed on PBMCs, taken after nivolumab (anti-PD-1) treatment. The receptors were gathered from a person between 35 and 79 years old with oral cavity squamous cell carcinoma.

This clone was observed a single time. The genes are TRBV11-2 and TRBJ2-3; D gene unclear. The V and J ends lost 1 base and 7 bases respectively, with 9 bases between them. The CDR3 is made up of 13 amino acids. Germline V CDR1 and CDR2: SGHAT, FQNNGV. CDR3 residues: CASSLVGQHTQYF. In DNA form, the CDR3 reads TGTGCCAGCAGCTTAGTCGGGCAGCATACGCAGTATTTT.

The chain uses TRBV20-1 and TRBJ2-5; D gene unclear. V was shortened by 6 bases and J by 9 bases, with 11 bases between the two germline ends. The CDR3 totals 10 residues. Germline loops: CDR1 DFQATT, CDR2 SNEGSKA (reference sequence). CDR3: CSAGPGAQYF. The CDR3 region has the DNA TGCAGTGCCGGTCCTGGGGCCCAGTACTTC.

The chain links TRBV7-9 to TRBJ2-7; 7 bases line up with TRBD1. The V segment lost 5 bases and the J segment 4 bases; nucleotides outside the gene matches: 11. This CDR3 comprises 15 residues. Per germline, CDR1 SEHNR and CDR2 FQNEAQ (reference sequence). CDR3 nucleotide sequence: TGTGCCAGCAGCCCCATCCGGGACAGAGAATACGAGCAGTACTTC. It encodes CASSPIRDREYEQYF.

V gene TRBV4-1 combines with J gene TRBJ2-5, with D maybe TRBD1 (6 bases). This CDR3 is 15 amino acids long. Per germline, CDR1 MGHRA and CDR2 YSYEKL. The germline V and J ends were trimmed by 0 bases and 4 bases, with 12 bases remaining between them. The CDR3 is CASSQDSQGRETQYF. As DNA, the CDR3 is TGCGCCAGCAGCCAAGATAGCCAGGGGAGAGAGACCCAGTACTTC.

The chain has TRBV7-2 and TRBJ2-7; D possibly corresponds to TRBD2 (6 bases). Germline CDR1 SGHTA, CDR2 FQGNSA. The V end lost 2 bases, the J end lost 2 bases, and 16 bases lay between the germline ends. The CDR3 is made up of 16 amino acids. The CDR3 loop reads CASSLPGVRTPYEQYF. CDR3 bases: TGTGCCAGCAGCTTACCGGGAGTCCGCACCCCCTACGAGCAGTACTTC.

The chain couples TRBV29-1 to TRBJ2-2; 7 bases match TRBD2. The germline gives CDR1 SQVTM, CDR2 ANQGSEA. The CDR3 runs to 11 residues. CDR3 region: CASGNTGELFF. For the CDR3, the DNA is TGCGCTAGCGGGAACACCGGGGAGCTGTTTTTT.

The chain couples TRBV7-8 to TRBJ1-5; D is perhaps TRBD1 (6 bases). There are 17 residues in the CDR3. The V gene lost 0 bases and the J gene lost 1 base, with 13 bases spanning the gap. The germline CDR1 and CDR2 sequences are SGHVS and FQNEAQ. DNA of the CDR3: TGTGCCAGCAGCTTAGCCGAAGGGGGGCTGAGCAATCAGCCCCAGCATTTT. Encoded protein: CASSLAEGGLSNQPQHF.

By proportion, this clone is medium-sized. The V and J genes are TRBV4-2 and TRBJ2-7, with a weak D call TRBD1 (7 bases). V was shortened by 0 bases and J by 6 bases, with 18 bases between the two germline ends. The CDR3 has 16 amino acids. Germline CDR1 LGHNA, CDR2 YNFKEQ. CDR3 sequence: CASSQELGTGEVEQYF. The CDR3 DNA reads TGTGCCAGCAGCCAAGAACTCGGTACAGGGGAGGTCGAGCAGTACTTC.

The rearrangement joins TRBV19 to TRBJ1-2, with TRBD1 identical over 7 bases. Per germline, CDR1 LNHDA and CDR2 SQIVND (reference sequence). Trimming removed 7 bases from V and 2 bases from J; junction bases left unmatched: 7. This CDR3 is 14 amino acids long. As DNA, the CDR3 is TGTGCCAGTACTCGGGACAGCCTAAACTATGGCTACACCTTC. Its translation is CASTRDSLNYGYTF.

J is TRBJ1-1 and V is TRBV6-5; no clear D. Germline lookup yields CDR1 MNHEY and CDR2 SVGAGI. The ends were cut back, 7 bases at V and 6 bases at J, with 15 bases in the middle. The CDR3 consists of 13 residues. This CDR3 reads CASTVPGLPEAFF. CDR3 coding DNA: TGTGCCAGCACCGTACCGGGCCTTCCTGAAGCTTTCTTT.

Only a few counts were recorded for this clone. The genes are TRBV12-5 and TRBJ2-2, with 12 positions matching TRBD2. The CDR3 covers 16 residues. V lost 4 bases, J lost 5 bases, and 5 bases stayed unmatched. Germline assignment: CDR1 LGHNT and CDR2 FRNRAP. The CDR3 nucleotides are TGTGCTAGTGGTTCGCGACTAGCGGGAGAAACCGGGGAGCTGTTTTTT. This gives the protein CASGSRLAGETGELFF. Complete variable domain (other parts from reference TRBV12-5 and TRBJ2-2): DARVTQTPRHKVTEMGQEVTMRCQPILGHNTVFWYRQTMMQGLELLAYFRNRAPLDDSGMPKDRFSAEMPDATLATLKIQPSEPRDSAVYFCASGSRLAGETGELFFGEGSRLTVL.

This chain uses TRBV7-8 with TRBJ2-1, with TRBD2 as a possible D gene (6 bases). CDR3 length equals 16 residues. Trimming pared 1 base from V and 1 base from J, leaving 11 bases between. CDR1 is SGHVS and CDR2 is FQNEAQ in the germline V gene. The CDR3 DNA is TGTGCCAGCAGCTTAGGGCCGGGGAGGTCCTACAATGAGCAGTTCTTC. Translating it yields CASSLGPGRSYNEQFF.

The chain has TRBV7-2 and TRBJ2-4; D perhaps matches TRBD2 (5 bases). The CDR3 has 15 amino acids. V shed 6 bases and J shed 0 bases, with 12 bases lying between them. Germline V gives CDR1 SGHTA, CDR2 FQGNSA. The CDR3 bases are TGTGCCAGCAGTAAAAGCGGAAAAGCCAAAAACATTCAGTACTTC. This gives the protein CASSKSGKAKNIQYF.

This rearrangement joins TRBV11-2 to TRBJ2-7; D is uncertain. Trimming pared 1 base from V and 3 bases from J, leaving 10 bases between. Per germline, CDR1 SGHAT and CDR2 FQNNGV. This CDR3 is 14 amino acids long. The CDR3: CASSLGGGVYEQYF. The CDR3 nucleotides are TGTGCCAGCAGCTTAGGAGGCGGAGTCTACGAGCAGTACTTC.

V usage is TRBV30 and J usage is TRBJ1-1, with 8 positions matching TRBD1. Germline loops: CDR1 GTSNPN, CDR2 SVGIG (reference sequence). J lost 1 base, V lost 5 bases, and 9 bases had no gene match. The CDR3 consists of 15 residues. This CDR3 is CAWAPGTGWNTEAFF. The CDR3 coding sequence is TGTGCCTGGGCACCCGGGACAGGATGGAACACTGAAGCTTTCTTT.

The chain uses TRBV5-6 and TRBJ2-5, with 16 bases fitting TRBD2. Germline-derived CDR1 and CDR2 are SGHDT and YYEEEE. J lost 5 bases, V lost 4 bases, and 2 bases had no gene match. The CDR3 has 15 amino acids. This CDR3 is CASSPGLAGGETQYF. The CDR3 DNA is TGTGCCAGCAGCCCGGGACTAGCGGGAGGGGAGACCCAGTACTTC.